The clone carrying this TCR beta chain was counted between two and nine times. Germline trimming cut 5 bases from V and 2 bases from J; bases unmatched to any gene: 6. The CDR3 has 16 amino acids. Germline-derived CDR1 and CDR2 are WNHNN and SYGVQD (reference sequence). Brentuximab vedotin exposure varied among the patients, all of whom had relapsed after autologous stem cell transplantation. Profiled with immunoSEQ multiplex PCR; TCRdb holds only in-frame clones, not every one. This table has 30,000 to 45,000 clones, about 91% appearing once. This sample is part of a study of PD-1 blockade in classical Hodgkin lymphoma.

The sequence was obtained from a human donor with classical Hodgkin lymphoma. The chain recombines TRBV10-1 with TRBJ2-1, with 10 nucleotides matching TRBD2. Material: peripheral blood mononuclear cells (PBMCs), obtained before the second cycle of nivolumab. CDR3 amino acids: CASSSIAGGPYNEQFF. Here the CDR3 DNA reads TGCGCCAGCAGTTCCATAGCGGGAGGCCCCTACAATGAGCAGTTCTTC.